The 8 T cell receptor beta chains given below trace back to one sample, sequenced in a study of CD8+ T cells in alopecia areata. The sequencing template was cDNA reverse transcribed from extracted RNA. Method: immunoSEQ multiplex PCR; TCRdb's copy keeps in-frame clones and lacks some. The sample yields 150,000 to 200,000 clones, less than 80% seen once. The treatment was: oral pan-JAK inhibitor, 5-10 mg twice daily. The starting material was CD4+ T cells sorted from blood, obtained at week 24, from a patient treated with tofacitinib. The receptors originated from a human donor with alopecia areata.

The V call is TRBV6-5, the J call TRBJ1-1; TRBD1 might be the D (5 bases). There are 14 residues in the CDR3. Deletions cut 4 bases from V and 11 bases from J, with 20 bases between. The V gene's germline CDR1 is MNHEY and CDR2 SVGAGI. In DNA, the CDR3 is TGTGCCAGCAGTTTCACAGAGGGGCACAGACGGGCTTTCTTT. It is translated as CASSFTEGHRRAFF.

Of note for this clone: The junction differs from germline at one of its ends, possibly a read error. This sequence joins TRBV30 and TRBJ1-2; 7 nucleotides line up with TRBD1. Per the germline V gene, CDR1 is GTSNPN and CDR2 is SVGIG (reference sequence). This CDR3 spans 12 amino acids. This CDR3 is CAWRKGAPHLSF. The CDR3 DNA reads as TGTGCCTGGAGGAAGGGGGCTCCCCATCTAAGCTTC.

V and J are TRBV29-1 and TRBJ1-1; TRBD1 is a possible D gene (5 bases). The CDR3 length is 13 residues. Trimming removed 7 bases at V and 4 bases at J, with 16 bases between. The germline V gene has CDR1 SQVTM and CDR2 ANQGSEA. CDR3 protein: CSADQGLGTEAFF. CDR3 in DNA: TGCAGCGCTGACCAGGGTTTGGGCACTGAAGCTTTCTTT.

V usage is TRBV28 and J usage is TRBJ1-1; D gene unclear. Per the germline V gene, CDR1 is MDHEN and CDR2 is SYDVKM. V lost 10 bases to trimming and J lost 13 bases, with 22 bases between them. This CDR3 spans 12 amino acids. The CDR3 bases are TGTGCCACCTCCCCCGGAAGGGAGGTCGATTTCTTT. The encoded protein is CATSPGREVDFF.

The chain has TRBV2 and TRBJ2-2, with D possibly TRBD1 on 6 matching bases. Trimming removed 7 bases at V and 4 bases at J, with 13 bases between. The CDR3 sequence is 14 residues long. Germline CDR1 reads SNHLY; CDR2 reads FYNNEI. The CDR3 is CASMGAGVTGELFF. CDR3 coding DNA: TGTGCCAGCATGGGGGCAGGGGTCACCGGGGAGCTGTTTTTT.

This clone was picked up a small number of times. This chain joins TRBV25-1 and TRBJ2-5, with D uncertain. Per the germline V gene, CDR1 is MGHDK and CDR2 is SYGVNS. This CDR3 region has 12 residues. V was trimmed by 3 bases and J by 2 bases, leaving 4 bases between them. In nucleotides, the CDR3 is TGTGCCAGCAGTGAGGGGCAAGAGACCCAGTACTTC. Translation: CASSEGQETQYF.

This chain uses TRBV5-1 with TRBJ2-2; 8 positions agree with TRBD1. The CDR3 has 14 residues. Germline lookup yields CDR1 SGHRS and CDR2 YFSETQ. Trimming at V came to 8 bases and at J to 6 bases, leaving 9 bases not matched to a gene. The chain's CDR3 is CASMDRVFSGELFF. DNA for the CDR3: TGCGCCAGTATGGACAGGGTTTTCTCCGGGGAGCTGTTTTTT.

V usage is TRBV4-1 and J usage is TRBJ2-5, with a possible D match to TRBD1 (7 bases). V gave up 0 bases and J gave up 5 bases, with 19 bases separating them. Germline values: CDR1 MGHRA, CDR2 YSYEKL. CDR3 size: 17 residues. CDR3 sequence (DNA): TGCGCCAGCAGCCAAGATCCCCCAGGGGGGCTACAGGAGACCCAGTACTTC. Amino acids: CASSQDPPGGLQETQYF.